The 7 T cell receptor beta chains reported below all come from one sample, sequenced in a study of cytomegalovirus exposure and HLA in healthy donors. The PCR had 60 Vbeta and 13 Jbeta primers. TCRdb's copy holds only in-frame clones and misses some; the assay was immunoSEQ multiplex PCR. The sample includes roughly 230,000 clones, approximately 78% of them seen just once. The sample consisted of PBMCs. The receptors here all came from a boy aged 5-17 years in good health and CMV-seronegative.

The chain recombines TRBV5-1 with TRBJ2-1, with D possibly TRBD1 on 6 matching bases. Looked up from germline, CDR1 is SGHRS and CDR2 is YFSETQ. This CDR3 contains 15 residues. The germline V and J ends were trimmed by 3 bases and 5 bases, with 15 bases remaining between them. CDR3 sequence: CASSSLDRSDNEQFF. The CDR3 nucleotides are TGCGCCAGCAGCTCACTGGACAGATCCGACAATGAGCAGTTCTTC.

V gene TRBV29-1 combines with J gene TRBJ1-2; 11 bases map to TRBD1. The ends lost 7 bases at V and 2 bases at J; junction bases unmatched: 12. The germline V gene has CDR1 SQVTM and CDR2 ANQGSEA. This CDR3 comprises 16 residues. Here the CDR3 DNA reads TGCAGCGGTGTAGTCGGGACAGGGGGTATAAACTATGGCTACACCTTC. Translated, it gives CSGVVGTGGINYGYTF.

The rearrangement links TRBV30 to TRBJ2-2; 13 nucleotides align to TRBD2. CDR1 and CDR2 from the germline V gene are GTSNPN and SVGIG (reference sequence). The CDR3 runs to 16 residues. J was trimmed by 6 bases and V by 4 bases; bases with no gene match: 8. CDR3 coding DNA: TGTGCCTGGAAAGGGGGACTAGCGGGGTTCGCCGGGGAGCTGTTTTTT. Its protein product is CAWKGGLAGFAGELFF.

This clone was seen a few times. This rearrangement joins TRBV25-1 to TRBJ2-2, with D perhaps TRBD2 (5 bases). The CDR3 extends over 15 amino acids. V shed 4 bases and J shed 5 bases, with 14 bases lying between them. Germline CDR1 MGHDK, CDR2 SYGVNS. The CDR3 DNA sequence: TGTGCCAGCAGTGGAGGGCCTGTCGGGACCGGGGAGCTGTTTTTT. It is translated as CASSGGPVGTGELFF. Full variable domain (rest looked up from reference TRBV25-1 and TRBJ2-2): EADIYQTPRYLVIGTGKKITLECSQTMGHDKMYWYQQDPGMELHLIHYSYGVNSTEKGDLSSESTVSRIRTEHFPLTLESARPSHTSQYLCASSGGPVGTGELFFGEGSRLTVL.

This chain joins TRBV6-1 and TRBJ1-5; TRBD1 might be the D (5 bases). The CDR3 has 14 residues. V shed 0 bases and J shed 4 bases, with 7 bases lying between them. Germline V gene data show CDR1 as MNHNS and CDR2 as SASEGT. CDR3 amino acids: CASSEAGGNQPQHF. CDR3 sequence (DNA): TGTGCCAGCAGTGAAGCCGGGGGGAATCAGCCCCAGCATTTT.

The rearrangement links TRBV19 to TRBJ1-1, with 9 nucleotides matching TRBD1. CDR1 LNHDA and CDR2 SQIVND come from the germline V gene (reference sequence). V was clipped by 4 bases and J by 1 base; unmatched bases: 4. CDR3 length: 15 amino acids. Here the CDR3 reads CASSKDRGENTEAFF. CDR3 DNA sequence: TGTGCCAGTAGTAAAGACAGGGGGGAGAACACTGAAGCTTTCTTT.

The chain joins TRBV19 to TRBJ1-5; 9 bases map to TRBD1. The CDR3 has 14 residues. The germline V gene has CDR1 LNHDA and CDR2 SQIVND (reference sequence). The junction had 1 base not matched to a gene; V was cut back by 4 bases and J by 3 bases. The CDR3 DNA follows: TGTGCCAGTAGTAGACAGGGGGACAATCAGCCCCAGCATTTT. Translation gives CASSRQGDNQPQHF.